This T cell receptor beta chain was captured by sequencing in a study of cytomegalovirus exposure and HLA in healthy donors. Per germline, CDR1 SGHDN and CDR2 FVKESK. The CDR3 runs to 15 residues. Trimming shortened V by 5 bases and J by 0 bases, and 10 bases separated the two germline ends. 13 Jbeta primers and 60 Vbeta primers were used for the PCR. The assay was immunoSEQ multiplex PCR, and TCRdb's table has in-frame clones only and misses some. The sample lists about 180,000 clones, roughly 85% occurring once. Sequenced: PBMCs. The rearrangement links TRBV14 to TRBJ1-4; no reliable D call. The receptor was isolated from a boy aged 2-9 years in good health and CMV-seronegative. CDR3 protein: CASSSYRPTNEKLFF. CDR3 in DNA: TGTGCCAGCAGCTCCTACCGTCCAACTAATGAAAAACTGTTTTTT. The variable domain in full, completed from reference TRBV14 and TRBJ1-4, reads EAGVTQFPSHSVIEKGQTVTLRCDPISGHDNLYWYRRVMGKEIKFLLHFVKESKQDESGMPNNRFLAERTGGTYSTLKVQPAELEDSGVYFCASSSYRPTNEKLFFGSGTQLSVL.